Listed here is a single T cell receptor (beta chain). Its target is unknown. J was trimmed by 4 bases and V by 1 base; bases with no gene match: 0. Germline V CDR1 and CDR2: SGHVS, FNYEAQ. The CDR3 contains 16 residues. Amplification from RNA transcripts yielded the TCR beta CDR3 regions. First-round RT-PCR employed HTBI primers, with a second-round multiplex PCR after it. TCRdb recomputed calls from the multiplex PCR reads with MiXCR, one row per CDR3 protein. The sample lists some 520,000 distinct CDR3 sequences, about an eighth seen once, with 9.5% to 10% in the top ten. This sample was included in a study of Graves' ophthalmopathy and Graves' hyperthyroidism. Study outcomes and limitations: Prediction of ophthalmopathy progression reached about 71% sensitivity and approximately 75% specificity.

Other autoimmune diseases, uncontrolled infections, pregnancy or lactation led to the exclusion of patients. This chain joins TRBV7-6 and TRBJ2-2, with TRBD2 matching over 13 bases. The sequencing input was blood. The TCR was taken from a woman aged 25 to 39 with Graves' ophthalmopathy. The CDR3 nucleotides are TGTGCCAGCAGCTTAGGGACTAGCGGGAGCACCGGGGAGCTGTTTTTT. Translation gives CASSLGTSGSTGELFF.